The 22 T cell receptor beta chains presented below share a single source sample, sequenced in a study of STAT5B mutations in CD4+ large granular lymphocyte leukemia. Clones were read by immunoSEQ multiplex PCR, and TCRdb kept only the in-frame ones, dropping some. The sample contains about 48,000 clones, roughly two thirds of which appear only once. Sequenced: CD4+ T cells from blood buffy coats. The source is a human donor in good health.

This clone turned up a few times. J is TRBJ1-5 and V is TRBV13, with D possibly being TRBD1 (6 bases). CDR1 PRHDT and CDR2 FYEKMQ come from the germline V gene (reference sequence). The length of the CDR3 is 14 residues. V lost 0 bases and J lost 6, with 9 bases in between. The DNA of the CDR3 is TGTGCCAGCAGCTTAGGAGGGGGTTCTCAGCCCCAGCATTTT. Its protein is CASSLGGGSQPQHF.

This clone was detected once. The chain combines TRBV7-9 with TRBJ1-2; D is unresolved. Trimming took off 1 base at V and 9 bases at J, with 12 bases between the two ends. The CDR3 has 13 amino acids. Germline V CDR1 and CDR2: SEHNR, FQNEAQ (reference sequence). CDR3 nucleotide sequence: TGTGCCAGCAGCTTAGGGGCAGGAGCGAGCTACACCTTC. This encodes CASSLGAGASYTF.

The chain couples TRBV5-6 to TRBJ2-3; D remains ambiguous. Looked up from germline, CDR1 is SGHDT and CDR2 is YYEEEE. This CDR3 is 13 amino acids long. The germline V and J ends were trimmed by 1 base and 1 base, with 4 bases remaining between them. The CDR3 sequence: CASSLFGTDTQYF. CDR3 coding DNA: TGTGCCAGCAGCTTGTTCGGCACAGATACGCAGTATTTT. Supplemented by reference TRBV5-6 and TRBJ2-3, the full variable domain reads DAGVTQSPTHLIKTRGQQVTLRCSPKSGHDTVSWYQQALGQGPQFIFQYYEEEERQRGNFPDRFSGHQFPNYSSELNVNALLLGDSALYLCASSLFGTDTQYFGPGTRLTVL.

The chain recombines TRBV27 with TRBJ2-7; the D gene is possibly TRBD1 (6 bases). Germline V gene lookup returns CDR1 MNHEY and CDR2 SMNVEV (reference sequence). Trimming pared 5 bases from V and 5 bases from J, leaving 16 bases between. This CDR3 is 14 amino acids long. DNA of the CDR3: TGTGCCAGCAGTCACTGGACAGACCCGGACGAGCAGTACTTC. Its protein is CASSHWTDPDEQYF.

DNA of the CDR3: TGCGCCAGCAGCTTGGACAGCCCTCTCTCCTATAATTCACCCCTCCACTTT. Protein sequence: CASSLDSPLSYNSPLHF. The chain links TRBV5-1 to TRBJ1-6; no reliable D call. Deletions cut 0 bases from V and 0 bases from J, with 10 bases between. Germline V gene lookup returns CDR1 SGHRS and CDR2 YFSETQ. CDR3 length: 17 residues.

This clone was detected once. The rearrangement links TRBV9 to TRBJ2-3; D ambiguous. The CDR3 contains 15 residues. The ends were cut back, 0 bases at V and 0 bases at J, with 8 bases in the middle. Germline V gives CDR1 SGDLS, CDR2 YYNGEE. The CDR3 sequence: CASSVDVGSTDTQYF. The DNA for the CDR3 is TGTGCCAGCAGCGTAGATGTAGGGAGCACAGATACGCAGTATTTT.

Only one count was recorded for this clone. The V and J genes are TRBV19 and TRBJ2-1; D is perhaps TRBD1 or TRBD2 (5 bases each). Germline V CDR1 and CDR2: LNHDA, SQIVND (reference sequence). With 3 bases removed from V and 9 bases from J, the gap between germline ends came to 15 bases. CDR3 length: 14 amino acids. The DNA of the CDR3 is TGTGCCAGTAGTATGGGACCAGGGAGCGGTGAGCAGTTCTTC. Translation: CASSMGPGSGEQFF. The full variable domain, completed using reference TRBV19 and TRBJ2-1, is DGGITQSPKYLFRKEGQNVTLSCEQNLNHDAMYWYRQDPGQGLRLIYYSQIVNDFQKGDIAEGYSVSREKKESFPLTVTSAQKNPTAFYLCASSMGPGSGEQFFGPGTRLTVL.

V and J are TRBV27 and TRBJ2-5; D is uncertain. The V and J ends lost 5 bases and 2 bases respectively, with 9 bases between them. The CDR3 has 13 residues. Germline loops: CDR1 MNHEY, CDR2 SMNVEV (reference sequence). The CDR3 DNA follows: TGTGCCAGCAGTCCCCTACCACAAGAGACCCAGTACTTC. It is translated as CASSPLPQETQYF.

The V call is TRBV7-9, the J call TRBJ1-2; TRBD1 aligns across 8 bases. Germline lookup yields CDR1 SEHNR and CDR2 FQNEAQ (reference sequence). The CDR3 is made up of 14 amino acids. Trimming removed 6 bases from V and 5 bases from J; junction bases left unmatched: 8. The CDR3, as DNA: TGTGCCAGCAGAAGGGATCAGGGGGCATATGGCTACACCTTC. Translation: CASRRDQGAYGYTF. Filled out from reference TRBV7-9 and TRBJ1-2, the complete variable domain reads DTGVSQNPRHKITKRGQNVTFRCDPISEHNRLYWYRQTLGQGPEFLTYFQNEAQLEKSRLLSDRFSAERPKGSFSTLEIQRTEQGDSAMYLCASRRDQGAYGYTFGSGTRLTVV.

J is TRBJ2-7 and V is TRBV19; TRBD1 matches 7 bases. Germline V gives CDR1 LNHDA, CDR2 SQIVND (reference sequence). Trimming took 5 bases from V and 12 from J; bases not matched to a gene: 19. The CDR3 runs 15 residues. The CDR3 nucleotides read TGTGCCAGTAGTGCGACGACAGGGATGAAGAACCCGCTGTACTTC. Translating it yields CASSATTGMKNPLYF.

This clone occurred once. V usage is TRBV27 and J usage is TRBJ2-5; 8 bases align to TRBD2. This CDR3 is built from 15 residues. Germline CDR1 MNHEY, CDR2 SMNVEV (reference sequence). V was pared by 4 bases and J by 2 bases, with 6 bases of the junction left unmatched. The CDR3 loop reads CASSSLAGPQETQYF. The CDR3 DNA reads TGTGCCAGCAGTTCGTTAGCGGGGCCTCAAGAGACCCAGTACTTC.

This clone has only a few counts. V is TRBV13 and J is TRBJ2-1, with 7 bases lining up with TRBD1. Germline loops: CDR1 PRHDT, CDR2 FYEKMQ (reference sequence). V lost 0 bases and J lost 5; bases outside the gene matches: 4. The CDR3 sequence is 15 residues long. CDR3 sequence reads: CASSLGGQHNNEQFF. The DNA of the CDR3 is TGTGCCAGCAGCTTAGGGGGACAGCATAACAATGAGCAGTTCTTC.

The chain has TRBV6-5 and TRBJ1-2; no definite D call. The V gene lost 0 bases and the J gene lost 0 bases, with 8 bases spanning the gap. This CDR3 is built from 15 residues. Germline V gene sequence: CDR1 MNHEY, CDR2 SVGAGI. The CDR3 DNA sequence: TGTGCCAGCAGTTACTCTACATTAGCTAACTATGGCTACACCTTC. Protein sequence: CASSYSTLANYGYTF.

This chain links TRBV18 with TRBJ1-2; D not certain. The CDR3 has 12 amino acids. Trimming removed 3 bases at V and 7 bases at J, with 9 bases between. CDR1 is KGHSH and CDR2 is LQKENI in the germline V gene. DNA for the CDR3: TGTGCCAGCTCACCTTCCGGGTCTGGCTACACCTTC. It encodes CASSPSGSGYTF. Variable domain in full (rest from reference TRBV18 and TRBJ1-2): NAGVMQNPRHLVRRRGQEARLRCSPMKGHSHVYWYRQLPEEGLKFMVYLQKENIIDESGMPKERFSAEFPKEGPSILRIQQVVRGDSAAYFCASSPSGSGYTFGSGTRLTVV.

The count of this clone is one. CDR3 residues: CASSLEAGRTAEQFF. The CDR3 coding sequence is TGTGCCAGCAGCTTAGAAGCTGGACGGACGGCTGAGCAGTTCTTC. The rearrangement uses TRBV7-9 and TRBJ2-1; no reliable D call. The germline V gene has CDR1 SEHNR and CDR2 FQNEAQ (reference sequence). Deletions cut 1 base from V and 9 bases from J, with 16 bases between. This CDR3 region has 15 residues.

The chain carries TRBV28 and TRBJ1-1; TRBD1 aligns across 8 bases. Germline V lookup: CDR1 MDHEN, CDR2 SYDVKM. The CDR3 has 16 residues. V was pared by 6 bases and J by 1 base, with 10 bases of the junction left unmatched. CDR3 protein: CASSSPQGAGNTEAFF. In DNA form, the CDR3 reads TGTGCCAGCAGCTCCCCTCAGGGGGCTGGGAACACTGAAGCTTTCTTT. Together with reference TRBV28 and TRBJ1-1, the CDR3 gives the full variable domain: DVKVTQSSRYLVKRTGEKVFLECVQDMDHENMFWYRQDPGLGLRLIYFSYDVKMKEKGDIPEGYSVSREKKERFSLILESASTNQTSMYLCASSSPQGAGNTEAFFGQGTRLTVV.

This chain joins TRBV6-1 and TRBJ1-1, with 7 bases aligning to TRBD1. Germline assignment: CDR1 MNHNS and CDR2 SASEGT. This CDR3 contains 13 residues. V trimming: 6 bases; J trimming: 1 base; junction bases outside the gene matches: 2. The CDR3 sequence is CASRDRRNTEAFF. The DNA of the CDR3 is TGTGCCAGCAGGGACAGGAGGAACACTGAAGCTTTCTTT.

The V gene is TRBV7-2, the J gene TRBJ2-1; 10 bases map to TRBD2. This CDR3 region has 15 residues. V dropped 0 bases and J dropped 7; count of bases not matched to a gene: 3. Germline CDR1 SGHTA, CDR2 FQGNSA. The CDR3 nucleotides read TGTGCCAGCAGCTTAGCAGCGGGGGGGCCGAATGAGCAGTTCTTC. Its protein is CASSLAAGGPNEQFF. Drawing the rest from reference TRBV7-2 and TRBJ2-1, the complete variable domain is GAGVSQSPSNKVTEKGKDVELRCDPISGHTALYWYRQSLGQGLEFLIYFQGNSAPDKSGLPSDRFSAERTGGSVSTLTIQRTQQEDSAVYLCASSLAAGGPNEQFFGPGTRLTVL.

The rearrangement joins TRBV18 to TRBJ2-5, with 7 bases matching TRBD1. Germline CDR1 is KGHSH and CDR2 is LQKENI. The CDR3 length is 16 residues. The trim removed 5 bases at V and 3 bases at J, leaving 12 bases unmatched. The CDR3 loop reads CASSATIQGPKETQYF. The CDR3 DNA is TGTGCCAGCTCAGCCACGATACAGGGGCCTAAAGAGACCCAGTACTTC.

The chain employs TRBV4-1 and TRBJ2-3; 7 bases are a match to TRBD1. Germline V gene lookup returns CDR1 MGHRA and CDR2 YSYEKL. The CDR3 spans 15 residues. After removal of 4 bases from V and 2 bases from J, the junction contained 6 bases not matched to a gene. The CDR3 region has the DNA TGCGCCAGCAGCCCCGGGACAGCCATCACAGATACGCAGTATTTT. It specifies CASSPGTAITDTQYF.

The CDR3 DNA sequence: TGTGCCAGCAGCCCCCGGTCGAGACAAGAGACCCAGTACTTC. Amino acid sequence: CASSPRSRQETQYF. The V call is TRBV5-4, the J call TRBJ2-5; D remains unclear. The V gene lost 4 bases and the J gene lost 2 bases, with 12 bases spanning the gap. CDR1 and CDR2 (germline): SGHNT, YYREEE (reference sequence). The CDR3 spans 14 residues.

The chain joins TRBV6-5 to TRBJ2-3; the D is unclear. The CDR3 length is 13 residues. CDR1 and CDR2 from the germline V gene are MNHEY and SVGAGI. V dropped 5 bases and J dropped 2 bases, with 8 bases sitting between them. CDR3 sequence reads: CASSQGSTDTQYF. CDR3 nucleotide sequence: TGTGCCAGCAGTCAAGGGTCCACAGATACGCAGTATTTT.